This T cell receptor (beta chain) was retrieved from a study of CD8 T cells in ankylosing spondylitis. Study observations and caveats: About 8 highly homologous variants made up a TCR beta motif, and this motif appeared characteristic of ankylosing spondylitis blood.

TCRdb reprocessed the 5' RACE reads via MiXCR and lists one record per CDR3 protein. This table holds more than 400,000 distinct CDR3 sequences, about 5.2% found once. This clonotype was seen a few times. What it binds is unknown. Trimming left V 4 bases short and J 7 bases short, with 13 bases between. Germline loops: CDR1 SGHTA, CDR2 FQGTGA. This CDR3 has 14 amino acids. This receptor was taken from a male donor with ankylosing spondylitis. The chain carries TRBV7-3 and TRBJ2-2, with D possibly being TRBD2 (7 bases). The sample consisted of blood, either unsorted or a sorted T cell fraction (not recorded which). DNA for the CDR3: TGTGCCAGCAGCTGGGGGGGGCCCGGCGGGGAGCTGTTTTTT. Protein product: CASSWGGPGGELFF.